Listed here are 25 T cell receptor beta chains from one sample, sequenced in a study of blood T cell repertoires in COVID-19. Sequencing was performed with immunoSEQ multiplex PCR; in TCRdb, only in-frame clones are kept and a portion is missing. The data contain 150,000 or so clones, approximately 79% of them singletons. Material for sequencing was peripheral blood. Receptors originate from a woman aged 40 to 55 with COVID-19, enrolled during active disease.

The rearrangement links TRBV29-1 to TRBJ1-5; 8 positions agree with TRBD1. CDR1 is SQVTM and CDR2 is ANQGSEA in the germline V gene. The CDR3 loop spans 13 amino acids. The DNA for the CDR3 is TGCAGTATAACTACAGGGGGGGATCAGCCCCAGCATTTT. It encodes CSITTGGDQPQHF.

As concerns this clone: The same CDR3 arises from other DNA sequences in this sample as well. The J gene is TRBJ1-6, the V gene TRBV19, with TRBD1 as a possible D gene (5 bases). This CDR3 has 13 amino acids. The germline V and J ends were trimmed by 5 bases and 8 bases, with 10 bases remaining between them. The V gene's germline CDR1 is LNHDA and CDR2 SQIVND (reference sequence). In DNA, the CDR3 is TGTGCCAGTAGTGGGACGGGGGATTCACCCCTCCACTTT. Its translation is CASSGTGDSPLHF.

Turning to this clone: Other DNA sequences in this sample translate to the same CDR3. V and J are TRBV5-6 and TRBJ2-2; D is perhaps TRBD1 (6 bases). V lost 2 bases to trimming and J lost 0 bases, with 8 bases between them. CDR1 and CDR2 (germline): SGHDT, YYEEEE. The CDR3 sequence is 15 residues long. The DNA for the CDR3 is TGTGCCAGCAGCTTCGGACAGACGAACACCGGGGAGCTGTTTTTT. Protein sequence: CASSFGQTNTGELFF.

This sequence joins TRBV10-3 and TRBJ2-7; TRBD2 matches 9 bases. The junction had 8 bases not matched to a gene; V was cut back by 5 bases and J by 3 bases. The germline V gene encodes CDR1 ENHRY and CDR2 SYGVKD. The CDR3 spans 15 residues. The CDR3 loop is CAISPAGGADYEQYV. The CDR3 DNA is TGTGCCATCAGTCCTGCGGGGGGGGCCGACTACGAGCAGTACGTC.

This sequence joins TRBV29-1 and TRBJ2-1, with unresolved D. Germline-derived CDR1 and CDR2 are SQVTM and ANQGSEA. This CDR3 has 12 amino acids. Trimming took off 6 bases at V and 0 bases at J, with 6 bases between the two ends. The DNA for the CDR3 is TGCAGCGTAAGGAGCTCCTACAATGAGCAGTTCTTC. Translating it yields CSVRSSYNEQFF.

This clone was seen ten or more times. The V and J genes are TRBV10-3 and TRBJ1-2; D is unresolved. Trimming removed 4 bases from V and 0 bases from J, with 9 bases in between. The CDR3 runs to 14 residues. Germline values: CDR1 ENHRY, CDR2 SYGVKD. Here the CDR3 reads CAISGGSPNYGYTF. DNA for the CDR3: TGTGCCATCAGTGGAGGGAGCCCTAACTATGGCTACACCTTC.

This clone was seen a handful of times. The CDR3 spells CSVEVPPYGYTF. The CDR3 DNA sequence: TGCAGCGTTGAAGTTCCCCCGTATGGCTACACCTTC. The chain employs TRBV29-1 and TRBJ1-2; no firm D call. Germline assignment: CDR1 SQVTM and CDR2 ANQGSEA. This CDR3 is built from 12 residues. Trimming shortened V by 1 base and J by 5 bases, and 8 bases separated the two germline ends.

The chain has TRBV7-2 and TRBJ1-6; weak D call: TRBD1 (5 bases). The CDR3 totals 15 residues. The ends were cut back, 3 bases at V and 8 bases at J, with 14 bases in the middle. Germline CDR1 and CDR2: SGHTA and FQGNSA. The CDR3 is CASSFLAGGDSPLHF. The CDR3 region has the DNA TGTGCCAGCAGCTTTTTGGCAGGAGGGGATTCACCCCTCCACTTT.

In this sample, this clone turned up once. The gene calls are TRBV7-2 and TRBJ2-1, with D possibly being TRBD2 (5 bases). The CDR3 extends over 15 amino acids. Per germline, CDR1 SGHTA and CDR2 FQGNSA. The V end was cut by 0 bases, the J end by 7 bases, with 13 bases between. Written as DNA, the CDR3 is TGTGCCAGCAGCTTAGCGGGAGTGGTTCGTAATGAGCAGTTCTTC. As protein: CASSLAGVVRNEQFF.

CDR3 sequence: CASSIVGGDYNEQFF. CDR3 DNA: TGTGCCAGTAGTATTGTAGGAGGGGATTACAATGAGCAGTTCTTC. The V call is TRBV19, the J call TRBJ2-1, with D possibly TRBD2 on 6 matching bases. Germline V gives CDR1 LNHDA, CDR2 SQIVND (reference sequence). CDR3 length: 15 residues. The V end was cut by 3 bases, the J end by 4 bases, with 13 bases between.

J is TRBJ2-7 and V is TRBV28, with D perhaps matching TRBD2 (6 bases). The germline V gene encodes CDR1 MDHEN and CDR2 SYDVKM. This CDR3 has 14 residues. The ends were cut back, 4 bases at V and 1 base at J, with 11 bases in the middle. This CDR3 reads CASSSLGLSYEQYF. The CDR3 DNA reads TGTGCCAGCAGTTCGCTGGGACTTTCCTACGAGCAGTACTTC.

The J gene is TRBJ1-4, the V gene TRBV6-6; TRBD1 is a possible D gene (6 bases). The germline V gene has CDR1 MNHNY and CDR2 SVGAGI (reference sequence). Trimming removed 6 bases at V and 8 bases at J, with 16 bases between. The CDR3 consists of 14 residues. The CDR3 nucleotides are TGTGCCAGCAGGTCCTCCAGGGGTGGAGAAAAACTGTTTTTT. Its protein product is CASRSSRGGEKLFF.

The chain links TRBV21-1 to TRBJ1-3; the D call in the table, TRBD1, was not verified against the DNA. TRBV21-1 is a pseudogene locus. CDR3 length equals 15 residues. The CDR3 reads CASSKWQQGGNTIYF. For the CDR3, the DNA is TGTGCCAGCAGCAAGTGGCAGCAGGGAGGAAACACCATATATTTT.

In regard to this clone: This specimen includes other DNA sequences encoding the same CDR3. In nucleotides, the CDR3 is TGCGCCAGCAGCCTGCCGGGTAGCACAGATACGCAGTATTTT. Its translation is CASSLPGSTDTQYF. The rearrangement uses TRBV5-1 and TRBJ2-3; D is uncertain. The CDR3 loop spans 14 amino acids. The germline gives CDR1 SGHRS, CDR2 YFSETQ. Trimming shortened V by 4 bases and J by 0 bases, and 9 bases separated the two germline ends.

The V call is TRBV7-3, the J call TRBJ2-2; TRBD2 matches 7 bases. The CDR3 loop spans 12 amino acids. Germline assignment: CDR1 SGHTA and CDR2 FQGTGA. V shed 8 bases and J 3 bases; nucleotides not matched to a gene: 0. CDR3 sequence (DNA): TGTGCCAGCGGGAGGGACACCGGGGAGCTGTTTTTT. As protein: CASGRDTGELFF.

The chain combines TRBV29-1 with TRBJ2-1; 8 bases fit TRBD2. The CDR3 runs 13 residues. The J segment lost 5 bases and the V segment lost 7 bases, leaving 7 bases of the junction unmatched. Germline CDR1 reads SQVTM; CDR2 reads ANQGSEA. CDR3 protein: CSAWRLANNEQFF. CDR3 nucleotides: TGCAGCGCGTGGAGACTAGCGAACAATGAGCAGTTCTTC.

The gene calls are TRBV7-6 and TRBJ1-1; D uncertain. The CDR3 totals 11 residues. Trimming took 1 base from V and 11 from J, leaving 8 bases between them. From germline, CDR1 is SGHVS and CDR2 FNYEAQ. The CDR3 is CASSLDRLAFF. The CDR3 DNA follows: TGTGCCAGCAGCTTAGACCGGTTGGCTTTCTTT.

This clone has ten or more counts. The chain employs TRBV14 and TRBJ2-1; maybe TRBD1 (5 bases). This CDR3 has 12 amino acids. The V and J ends lost 0 bases and 8 bases respectively, with 5 bases between them. In germline, CDR1 is SGHDN, CDR2 FVKESK. This chain's CDR3 is CASSQDRDEQFF. The CDR3 DNA reads TGTGCCAGCAGCCAAGACAGGGATGAGCAGTTCTTC.

J is TRBJ2-2 and V is TRBV13; D call uncertain. The CDR3 runs 12 residues. Looked up from germline, CDR1 is PRHDT and CDR2 is FYEKMQ (reference sequence). V gave up 6 bases and J gave up 5 bases, with 7 bases separating them. The CDR3 spells CASSSTTGELFF. The CDR3 DNA reads as TGTGCCAGCAGTAGCACGACCGGGGAGCTGTTTTTT.

This chain uses TRBV19 with TRBJ1-2; 11 positions agree with TRBD1. V gave up 6 bases and J gave up 2 bases; unmatched junction bases: 8. Germline CDR1 reads LNHDA; CDR2 reads SQIVND (reference sequence). The CDR3 has 16 residues. This CDR3 reads CASRSDRGRGNYGYTF. The CDR3 region has the DNA TGTGCCAGTAGATCGGACAGGGGGCGCGGAAACTATGGCTACACCTTC.

V and J are TRBV11-2 and TRBJ1-3; TRBD1 matches 8 bases. The ends lost 5 bases at V and 4 bases at J; junction bases unmatched: 4. This CDR3 is built from 14 residues. The germline CDR1 and CDR2 sequences are SGHAT and FQNNGV. This CDR3 reads CASSTGGAGNTIYF. CDR3 nucleotides: TGTGCCAGCAGCACAGGGGGTGCGGGAAACACCATATATTTT.

V is TRBV6-1 and J is TRBJ2-5, with a weak D call TRBD2 (6 bases). The CDR3 runs to 15 residues. Trimming took off 2 bases at V and 7 bases at J, with 17 bases between the two ends. Germline-derived CDR1 and CDR2 are MNHNS and SASEGT. CDR3 protein: CASSEPATAEGTQYF. In DNA form, the CDR3 reads TGTGCCAGCAGTGAACCCGCGACGGCGGAGGGGACCCAGTACTTC.

V and J are TRBV27 and TRBJ2-7; 9 nucleotides align to TRBD2. CDR3 length equals 14 residues. V lost 0 bases and J lost 6; bases outside the gene matches: 3. Germline V gives CDR1 MNHEY, CDR2 SMNVEV (reference sequence). DNA of the CDR3: TGTGCCAGCAGTTTATCTAGCGGGAGCTCCGAGCAGTACTTC. Protein sequence: CASSLSSGSSEQYF.

The chain combines TRBV10-3 with TRBJ1-3; maybe TRBD1 (5 bases). Germline V gene data show CDR1 as ENHRY and CDR2 as SYGVKD. The CDR3 is made up of 15 amino acids. Trimming left V 10 bases short and J 4 bases short, with 20 bases between. For the CDR3, the DNA is TGTGCCACCTGCCGGACACAAGAAACAGGAAACACCATATATTTT. Translated, it gives CATCRTQETGNTIYF.

The CDR3, as DNA: TGTGCCTGGAGTGTACTGGGGGCCGCAGCTTTCTTT. Protein sequence: CAWSVLGAAAFF. The chain links TRBV30 to TRBJ1-1; D may be TRBD1 (6 bases). This CDR3 contains 12 residues. Germline loops: CDR1 GTSNPN, CDR2 SVGIG (reference sequence). V was shortened by 0 bases and J by 10 bases, with 12 bases between the two germline ends.